This TCR beta chain was recorded in a study of blood T cell repertoires in COVID-19. All recovered Cohort 3 donors got two negative PCRs, got clearance, or saw symptom resolution. Data came from immunoSEQ multiplex PCR; TCRdb stores just in-frame clones and leaves some out. The table records about 190,000 clones, around 84% of them present only once. This clone was seen only once. V lost 0 bases, J lost 5 bases, and 6 bases stayed unmatched. The CDR3 is 15 residues long. Per germline, CDR1 SGHRS and CDR2 YFSETQ. This TCR was sampled from a woman aged 25 to 39 who had recovered from COVID-19. This rearrangement joins TRBV5-1 to TRBJ2-5, with 8 bases aligning to TRBD1. Sequencing input: PBMCs or T cells enriched from blood (not recorded which). As DNA, the CDR3 is TGCGCCAGCAGCTTGGGGCAGGGGGCCCGGGAGACCCAGTACTTC. Amino acids: CASSLGQGARETQYF.